These 8 T cell receptor beta chains were sequenced from one sample in a study of regulatory T cells in long-lasting Graves disease. Regarding time point: newly diagnosed GD, antithyroid drugs for less than 3 months. Construction of the TCR library relied on RNA isolated from PBMCs. Assembly of TCR beta libraries relied on iRepertoire HTBI primers together with Arm-PCR of CDR3 regions. TCRdb ran MiXCR on the multiplex PCR reads and lists one entry per CDR3 protein. The data show about 610,000 distinct CDR3 sequences, around 15% seen once. A further study also used this sample, focusing on T cells in Graves' hyperthyroidism and ophthalmopathy.

The sample here was peripheral blood mononuclear cells (PBMCs), taken at new diagnosis, from a patient treated with antithyroid drugs. These receptors were collected from a man aged 18 to 29 with Graves disease.

The rearrangement links TRBV19 to TRBJ2-2; a weak D match, TRBD1 (5 bases). Trimming removed 3 bases from V and 5 bases from J, with 10 bases in between. Germline CDR1 and CDR2: LNHDA and SQIVND (reference sequence). This CDR3 has 14 amino acids. CDR3: CASSISGITGELFF. In DNA, the CDR3 is TGTGCCAGTAGTATTTCAGGGATAACCGGGGAGCTGTTTTTT. Supplemented by reference TRBV19 and TRBJ2-2, the full variable domain reads DGGITQSPKYLFRKEGQNVTLSCEQNLNHDAMYWYRQDPGQGLRLIYYSQIVNDFQKGDIAEGYSVSREKKESFPLTVTSAQKNPTAFYLCASSISGITGELFFGEGSRLTVL.

The chain combines TRBV11-2 with TRBJ2-3, with 7 positions matching TRBD2. V shed 9 bases and J 7 bases; nucleotides not matched to a gene: 19. Per the germline V gene, CDR1 is SGHAT and CDR2 is FQNNGV. The CDR3 totals 16 residues. This chain's CDR3 is CASSPLFRGEINTQYF. DNA for the CDR3: TGTGCCAGTAGTCCTCTTTTTCGGGGGGAGATAAATACGCAGTATTTT. The full variable domain, with the rest looked up from reference TRBV11-2 and TRBJ2-3, is EAGVAQSPRYKIIEKRQSVAFWCNPISGHATLYWYQQILGQGPKLLIQFQNNGVVDDSQLPKDRFSAERLKGVDSTLKIQPAKLEDSAVYLCASSPLFRGEINTQYFGPGTRLTVL.

This clonotype came up many times. This chain connects TRBV28 to TRBJ1-6; 7 nucleotides agree with TRBD1. The CDR3 runs 15 residues. V dropped 6 bases and J dropped 14; count of bases not matched to a gene: 16. Germline CDR1 is MDHEN and CDR2 is SYDVKM. This CDR3 reads CASRIAGQLIQALHF. In DNA, the CDR3 is TGTGCCAGCAGAATCGCGGGACAGCTAATTCAGGCCCTCCACTTT.

This clonotype came up many times. The chain uses TRBV10-3 and TRBJ2-3; 13 nucleotides align to TRBD2. This CDR3 has 18 residues. The V gene's germline CDR1 is ENHRY and CDR2 SYGVKD. Trimming removed 4 bases from V and 3 bases from J; junction bases left unmatched: 10. CDR3 sequence: CAISGLGLAGAVTDTQYF. Here the CDR3 DNA reads TGTGCCATCAGTGGATTAGGACTAGCGGGAGCTGTGACAGATACGCAGTATTTT.

Many counts were recorded for this clonotype. V and J are TRBV2 and TRBJ2-7, with a possible D match to TRBD2 (5 bases). The CDR3 is 13 amino acids. V gave up 0 bases and J gave up 7 bases, with 10 bases separating them. From germline, CDR1 is SNHLY and CDR2 FYNNEI. In DNA form, the CDR3 reads TGTGCCAGCAGTGAAGCGGGAGTCGGGGAGCAGTACTTC. The encoded protein is CASSEAGVGEQYF.

This clonotype was counted many times. The chain links TRBV6-1 to TRBJ2-7; D uncertain. Trimming pared 2 bases from V and 3 bases from J, leaving 14 bases between. The CDR3 contains 15 residues. In germline, CDR1 is MNHNS, CDR2 SASEGT. CDR3 DNA sequence: TGTGCCAGCAGTGAAAGGTTACAGCACCTCTACGAGCAGTACTTC. Its translation: CASSERLQHLYEQYF.

This clonotype was seen ten or more times. The chain recombines TRBV28 with TRBJ2-7, with D perhaps assigned TRBD1 or TRBD2 (5 bases each). The CDR3 sequence is 13 residues long. From germline, CDR1 is MDHEN and CDR2 SYDVKM. V gave up 8 bases and J gave up 3 bases, with 14 bases separating them. Written as DNA, the CDR3 is TGTGCCAGCTGGTCTGTGGGGGACTACGAGCAGTACTTC. Amino acid sequence: CASWSVGDYEQYF. Looking up the rest from reference TRBV28 and TRBJ2-7 gives the full variable domain: DVKVTQSSRYLVKRTGEKVFLECVQDMDHENMFWYRQDPGLGLRLIYFSYDVKMKEKGDIPEGYSVSREKKERFSLILESASTNQTSMYLCASWSVGDYEQYFGPGTRLTVT.

This clonotype was seen many times. The junction and the germline gene differ at one end; a read error may be behind it. The gene calls are TRBV5-1 and TRBJ1-1, with D unresolved. The CDR3 contains 15 residues. CDR1 is SGHRS and CDR2 is YFSETQ in the germline V gene. The CDR3 sequence: CASNLAETAGLGAFF. The CDR3 bases are TGCGCCAGCAACTTGGCGGAAACAGCTGGGCTGGGCGCTTTCTTT.